These 6 T cell receptor beta chains were sequenced from one sample in a study of CD8 T cells in Susac syndrome. Random hexamers were used to reverse transcribe the RNA input (about 0.5 to 1 ug). In TCRdb, the immunoSEQ multiplex PCR reads were re-called with MiXCR into one record per CDR3 protein. The sample lists 200,000 to 300,000 distinct CDR3 sequences; just over 90% were seen once. Sequenced material: CD4+ T cells from PBMCs. The receptor source for this set is a human donor with multiple sclerosis.

The genes are TRBV7-8 and TRBJ2-7; no firm D call. Germline values: CDR1 SGHVS, CDR2 FQNEAQ. The CDR3 is made up of 13 amino acids. The ends were cut back, 2 bases at V and 7 bases at J, with 12 bases in the middle. The CDR3 spells CASSLTDRAEQYV. CDR3 coding DNA: TGTGCCAGCAGCTTAACGGACCGAGCGGAGCAGTACGTC.

Turning to this clonotype: An end of the junction does not agree with germline; a read error may underlie this. The chain couples TRBV7-7 to TRBJ2-5; 8 positions agree with TRBD1. Germline-derived CDR1 and CDR2 are SSHAT and FNYEAQ (reference sequence). CDR3 length equals 13 residues. As DNA, the CDR3 is TGTGCTAGCAGCACGGACAGGGCCGAGACCCAGTACTTC. Amino acid sequence: CASSTDRAETQYF.

The count of this clonotype is one. The V call is TRBV7-9, the J call TRBJ1-4, with 7 bases that match TRBD1. The CDR3 sequence is 14 residues long. Germline V CDR1 and CDR2: SEHNR, FQNEAQ (reference sequence). V lost 3 bases to trimming and J lost 7 bases; unmatched junction nucleotides: 5. The CDR3 loop is CASSFGRGREKLFF. CDR3 nucleotide sequence: TGTGCCAGCAGCTTTGGTAGGGGGCGTGAAAAACTGTTTTTT.

This clonotype came up a few times. V usage is TRBV27 and J usage is TRBJ1-2, with TRBD1 identical over 10 bases. The trim removed 6 bases at V and 4 bases at J, leaving 2 bases unmatched. The CDR3 covers 13 residues. Germline lookup yields CDR1 MNHEY and CDR2 SMNVEV (reference sequence). The CDR3 bases are TGTGCCAGCAGCTGGGACAGGGGCTATGGCTACACCTTC. Residues: CASSWDRGYGYTF.

This sequence joins TRBV20-1 and TRBJ1-5; 8 positions match TRBD1. With 2 bases clipped from V and 2 bases from J, the junction kept 11 bases outside the gene matches. Germline CDR1 reads DFQATT; CDR2 reads SNEGSKA (reference sequence). The CDR3 contains 17 residues. Here the CDR3 reads CSARPNRGAGGNQPQHF. The CDR3 bases are TGCAGTGCTAGACCGAACAGGGGGGCCGGGGGCAATCAGCCCCAGCATTTT.

The rearrangement uses TRBV12-3 or TRBV12-4 and TRBJ1-1; no reliable D call. V lost 1 base to trimming and J lost 8 bases, with 17 bases between them. The CDR3 runs to 15 residues. This chain's CDR3 is CASSLVSRSRAEAFF. CDR3 nucleotides: TGTGCCAGCAGTTTAGTCTCTCGGTCGCGGGCCGAAGCTTTCTTT.